Following are 26 T cell receptor beta chains from one sample sequenced in a study of blood T cell repertoires in COVID-19. Repertoires were generated with immunoSEQ multiplex PCR, while TCRdb's copy carries only in-frame clones and drops some. The sample contains about 33,000 clones, roughly three quarters of which appear only once. Sequenced material: peripheral blood. The receptors originated from a man between 65 and 85 years old with acute or convalescent COVID-19.

The V and J genes are TRBV2 and TRBJ2-7; 7 bases map to TRBD1. The CDR3 sequence is 13 residues long. V shed 10 bases, J shed 0 bases, and the junction held 6 bases outside the gene matches. CDR1 is SNHLY and CDR2 is FYNNEI in the germline V gene. The DNA for the CDR3 is TGTGCCACGCGTCAGGGGGTCTCCTACGAGCAGTACTTC. Translation gives CATRQGVSYEQYF.

This clone was found a few times. The rearrangement links TRBV19 to TRBJ2-2; 9 positions match TRBD1. V was pared by 11 bases and J by 7 bases, with 5 bases of the junction left unmatched. CDR1 LNHDA and CDR2 SQIVND come from the germline V gene (reference sequence). The CDR3 runs to 12 residues. The CDR3 nucleotides read TGTGCCGGGGGACAGGGCTTCGGGGAGCTGTTTTTT. This gives the protein CAGGQGFGELFF. Combining the CDR3 with reference TRBV19 and TRBJ2-2 gives the whole variable domain DGGITQSPKYLFRKEGQNVTLSCEQNLNHDAMYWYRQDPGQGLRLIYYSQIVNDFQKGDIAEGYSVSREKKESFPLTVTSAQKNPTAFYLCAGGQGFGELFFGEGSRLTVL.

The chain is built from TRBV7-9 and TRBJ2-5; D gene ambiguous. This CDR3 region has 13 residues. Trimming took off 3 bases at V and 5 bases at J, with 10 bases between the two ends. Germline CDR1 SEHNR, CDR2 FQNEAQ (reference sequence). DNA of the CDR3: TGTGCCAGCAGCTTGTTATCCGGGGAGACCCAGTACTTC. Its translation is CASSLLSGETQYF.

The rearrangement uses TRBV9 and TRBJ1-6, with 11 bases aligning to TRBD1. Germline V gives CDR1 SGDLS, CDR2 YYNGEE. V shed 3 bases, J shed 10 bases, and the junction held 6 bases outside the gene matches. The CDR3 is 15 amino acids. CDR3 DNA sequence: TGTGCCAGCAGCGCTGGACAGGGGGCGAGGTCACCCCTCCACTTT. Protein product: CASSAGQGARSPLHF.

The chain links TRBV2 to TRBJ1-1, with TRBD1 as a possible D gene (6 bases). CDR1 SNHLY and CDR2 FYNNEI come from the germline V gene. The CDR3 loop spans 15 amino acids. V was cut by 3 bases and J by 1 base, with 12 bases left in between. CDR3 residues: CASSERYRANTEAFF. The DNA of the CDR3 is TGTGCCAGCAGTGAGAGGTACAGGGCGAACACTGAAGCTTTCTTT.

The gene calls are TRBV11-3 and TRBJ1-1; D ambiguous. Germline V CDR1 and CDR2: SGHNT, YENEEA. V was pared by 9 bases and J by 4 bases, with 15 bases between. The CDR3 contains 13 residues. This chain's CDR3 is CARLEGIGTEAFF. The CDR3 DNA follows: TGTGCCAGGTTGGAGGGAATCGGCACTGAAGCTTTCTTT. Together with reference TRBV11-3 and TRBJ1-1, the CDR3 gives the full variable domain: EAGVVQSPRYKIIEKKQPVAFWCNPISGHNTLYWYLQNLGQGPELLIRYENEEAVDDSQLPKDRFSAERLKGVDSTLKIQPAELGDSAVYLCARLEGIGTEAFFGQGTRLTVV.

This clone was recorded once. J is TRBJ2-5 and V is TRBV7-2, with 7 bases matching TRBD1. The length of the CDR3 is 14 residues. The junction had 6 bases not matched to a gene; V was cut back by 3 bases and J by 5 bases. Germline V gene lookup returns CDR1 SGHTA and CDR2 FQGNSA. CDR3 sequence: CASSFTRGHETQYF. For the CDR3, the DNA is TGTGCCAGCAGCTTTACGAGGGGGCACGAGACCCAGTACTTC.

This clone appeared a single time. The rearrangement uses TRBV28 and TRBJ2-3, with TRBD2 identical over 8 bases. Germline lookup yields CDR1 MDHEN and CDR2 SYDVKM. CDR3 size: 16 residues. V lost 1 base to trimming and J lost 5 bases; unmatched junction nucleotides: 8. CDR3 region: CASSLSSAGAKDTQYF. As DNA, the CDR3 is TGTGCCAGCAGTTTATCGTCAGCGGGAGCTAAAGATACGCAGTATTTT.

The chain carries TRBV5-1 and TRBJ1-4, with 9 bases matching TRBD1. Germline V lookup: CDR1 SGHRS, CDR2 YFSETQ. V lost 1 base to trimming and J lost 8 bases; unmatched junction nucleotides: 6. The CDR3 spans 15 residues. CDR3 region: CASSLTGQGGEKLFF. The CDR3 DNA follows: TGCGCCAGCAGCTTGACGGGACAGGGAGGGGAAAAACTGTTTTTT.

V is TRBV7-2 and J is TRBJ1-2; maybe TRBD1 (5 bases). This CDR3 is 13 amino acids long. Germline V lookup: CDR1 SGHTA, CDR2 FQGNSA. V was pared by 1 base and J by 8 bases, with 11 bases between. The CDR3 sequence is CASSLGGAWGYTF. In DNA, the CDR3 is TGTGCCAGCAGCTTAGGGGGCGCGTGGGGCTACACCTTC.

The chain uses TRBV5-6 and TRBJ2-1; D is perhaps TRBD1 (7 bases). The germline CDR1 and CDR2 sequences are SGHDT and YYEEEE. V was trimmed by 3 bases and J by 2 bases, leaving 18 bases between them. The CDR3 runs 17 residues. The CDR3 nucleotides read TGTGCCAGCAGCTACCGGGGGTTAGGGGGCACCTACAATGAGCAGTTCTTC. This sequence encodes CASSYRGLGGTYNEQFF.

The J gene is TRBJ1-4, the V gene TRBV2; D is undetermined. This CDR3 is 13 amino acids long. Trimming shortened V by 5 bases and J by 7 bases, and 11 bases separated the two germline ends. CDR1 and CDR2 from the germline V gene are SNHLY and FYNNEI. CDR3 sequence reads: CASSTRVFEKLFF. The CDR3 DNA follows: TGTGCCAGCAGTACGAGGGTCTTTGAAAAACTGTTTTTT.

The CDR3 coding sequence is TGCGCCAGCAGCTTTGAGAACGGACTAGTAGAAATCGAACGCACCGGGGAGCTGTTTTTT. Its protein product is CASSFENGLVEIERTGELFF. V is TRBV5-1 and J is TRBJ2-2, with TRBD2 identical over 7 bases. Trimming removed 2 bases from V and 4 bases from J; junction bases left unmatched: 20. Per the germline V gene, CDR1 is SGHRS and CDR2 is YFSETQ. The CDR3 loop spans 20 amino acids.

This chain joins TRBV7-2 and TRBJ2-1; weak D call: TRBD1 (5 bases). Germline V gene lookup returns CDR1 SGHTA and CDR2 FQGNSA. V was clipped by 1 base and J by 0 bases, with 13 bases between them. The CDR3 contains 17 residues. CDR3 sequence reads: CASSLDPGKASYNEQFF. DNA of the CDR3: TGTGCCAGCAGCTTAGATCCAGGGAAGGCCTCCTACAATGAGCAGTTCTTC.

V and J are TRBV3-1 (or the pseudogene TRBV3-2) and TRBJ1-1, with 7 bases identical to TRBD1. Looked up from germline, CDR1 is LGHDT and CDR2 is YNNKEL (reference sequence). V shed 0 bases and J 4 bases; nucleotides not matched to a gene: 5. The CDR3 consists of 15 residues. CDR3 in amino acids: CASSQDTTGSTEAFF. CDR3 DNA sequence: TGTGCCAGCAGCCAAGATACGACAGGGAGCACTGAAGCTTTCTTT.

The rearrangement joins TRBV14 to TRBJ2-7, with 10 positions matching TRBD2. Germline lookup yields CDR1 SGHDN and CDR2 FVKESK. CDR3 size: 17 residues. V was clipped by 4 bases and J by 1 base; unmatched bases: 10. CDR3 in DNA: TGTGCCAGCAGCCTGACTAGCGGGTCATCTTCTTCCTACGAGCAGTACTTC. Translated, it gives CASSLTSGSSSSYEQYF.

The chain has TRBV7-2 and TRBJ1-4; possible D gene TRBD1, 6 bases. Germline lookup yields CDR1 SGHTA and CDR2 FQGNSA. The V gene lost 5 bases and the J gene lost 5 bases, with 12 bases spanning the gap. There are 14 residues in the CDR3. This CDR3 is CASSRDRLNEKLFF. The CDR3 bases are TGTGCCAGCAGCCGTGACAGGCTAAATGAAAAACTGTTTTTT.

This chain links TRBV11-3 with TRBJ2-7; D ambiguous. Per germline, CDR1 SGHNT and CDR2 YENEEA. Deletions cut 1 base from V and 4 bases from J, with 8 bases between. The CDR3 consists of 13 residues. This CDR3 is CASSLGPSYEQYF. The CDR3 DNA sequence: TGTGCCAGCAGCTTAGGGCCATCGTACGAGCAGTACTTC.

The rearrangement joins TRBV6-4 to TRBJ2-2; 8 bases match TRBD1. This CDR3 contains 14 residues. With 8 bases clipped from V and 6 bases from J, the junction kept 8 bases outside the gene matches. Germline loops: CDR1 MRHNA, CDR2 SNTAGT. CDR3 protein: CASSKDRASGELFF. The CDR3 DNA sequence: TGTGCCAGCTCGAAGGACAGGGCGTCCGGGGAGCTGTTTTTT.

This clone appeared once. V and J are TRBV7-2 and TRBJ2-6; D not resolved. Germline V lookup: CDR1 SGHTA, CDR2 FQGNSA. The V end was cut by 5 bases, the J end by 0 bases, with 8 bases between. The CDR3 sequence is 15 residues long. The CDR3 coding sequence is TGTGCCAGCAGCCCAGAGGTCTCTGGGGCCAACGTCCTGACTTTC. Translated, it gives CASSPEVSGANVLTF.

This clone came up a few times. The V call is TRBV28, the J call TRBJ1-2; TRBD1 matches 8 bases. With V trimmed by 6 bases and J by 4 bases, 10 bases remained unmatched. The CDR3 spans 15 residues. Germline CDR1 is MDHEN and CDR2 is SYDVKM. CDR3 in DNA: TGTGCCAGCAGAACCCGGACAGGGTTCCTCTATGGCTACACCTTC. Translation gives CASRTRTGFLYGYTF.

This chain joins TRBV3-1 (or the pseudogene TRBV3-2) and TRBJ1-5; D uncertain. CDR1 and CDR2 (germline): LGHDT, YNNKEL (reference sequence). This CDR3 is built from 15 residues. V lost 1 base and J lost 3, with 10 bases in between. CDR3 sequence: CASSQGSSHNQPQHF. The CDR3 DNA is TGTGCCAGCAGCCAAGGGTCCTCACACAATCAGCCCCAGCATTTT.

The sample holds a few counts of this clone. This sequence joins TRBV5-6 and TRBJ2-5; tentatively, D is TRBD1 (6 bases). CDR3 length: 16 amino acids. Trimming pared 2 bases from V and 0 bases from J, leaving 14 bases between. Germline assignment: CDR1 SGHDT and CDR2 YYEEEE. CDR3 bases: TGTGCCAGCAGCTTCAGGGACACGAAATACCAAGAGACCCAGTACTTC. Residues: CASSFRDTKYQETQYF.

The gene calls are TRBV2 and TRBJ2-2; TRBD1 aligns across 9 bases. Trimming took 6 bases from V and 1 from J; bases not matched to a gene: 0. The CDR3 totals 14 residues. Germline CDR1 and CDR2: SNHLY and FYNNEI. The CDR3 is CASRGQGNTGELFF. The CDR3 DNA follows: TGTGCCAGCAGGGGACAGGGGAACACCGGGGAGCTGTTTTTT.

This chain uses TRBV18 with TRBJ2-3, with D perhaps matching TRBD1 (6 bases). The V gene's germline CDR1 is KGHSH and CDR2 LQKENI. This CDR3 is 15 amino acids long. V gave up 6 bases and J gave up 0 bases, with 13 bases separating them. As DNA, the CDR3 is TGTGCCAGCTCGCCTGGGACAATTAGCACAGATACGCAGTATTTT. It codes for CASSPGTISTDTQYF. Full variable domain (outside the CDR3, taken from reference TRBV18 and TRBJ2-3): NAGVMQNPRHLVRRRGQEARLRCSPMKGHSHVYWYRQLPEEGLKFMVYLQKENIIDESGMPKERFSAEFPKEGPSILRIQQVVRGDSAAYFCASSPGTISTDTQYFGPGTRLTVL.

This chain uses TRBV29-1 with TRBJ2-3; TRBD1 agrees at 8 bases. The trim removed 6 bases at V and 2 bases at J, leaving 13 bases unmatched. The CDR3 has 16 residues. Germline CDR1 SQVTM, CDR2 ANQGSEA. The CDR3 reads CSVLPMDRVATDTQYF. The CDR3 DNA reads as TGCAGCGTCCTTCCGATGGACAGGGTCGCCACAGATACGCAGTATTTT.